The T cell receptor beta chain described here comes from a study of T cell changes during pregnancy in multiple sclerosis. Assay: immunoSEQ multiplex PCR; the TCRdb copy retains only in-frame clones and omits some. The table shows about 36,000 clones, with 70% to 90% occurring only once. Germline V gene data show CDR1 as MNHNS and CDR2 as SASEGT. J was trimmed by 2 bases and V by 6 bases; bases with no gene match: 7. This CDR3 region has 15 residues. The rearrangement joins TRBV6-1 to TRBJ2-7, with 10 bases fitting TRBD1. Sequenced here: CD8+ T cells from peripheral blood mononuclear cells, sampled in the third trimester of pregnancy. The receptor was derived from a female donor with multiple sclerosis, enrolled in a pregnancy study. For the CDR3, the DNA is TGTGCCAGCAGGGACCCGGGACAGGGGCCCTACGAGCAGTACTTC. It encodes CASRDPGQGPYEQYF.